Each of the 9 T cell receptor beta chains below was sequenced from the same sample in a study of blood T cell repertoires in COVID-19. The repertoire was sequenced with immunoSEQ multiplex PCR; TCRdb's copy has only in-frame clones and lacks some. The profile shows 200,000 to 300,000 clones, about 89% of them singletons. The sample was peripheral blood. The source of these receptors is a woman aged 60 to 75 who had recovered from COVID-19.

This rearrangement joins TRBV18 to TRBJ1-6; 11 bases align to TRBD1. V gave up 5 bases and J gave up 4 bases; unmatched junction bases: 7. The CDR3 has 17 residues. Looked up from germline, CDR1 is KGHSH and CDR2 is LQKENI. The CDR3 coding sequence is TGTGCCAGCTCAACGACCGGGACAGGGGGTTATAATTCACCCCTCCACTTT. Encoded protein: CASSTTGTGGYNSPLHF. The full variable domain, rest sourced from reference TRBV18 and TRBJ1-6, is NAGVMQNPRHLVRRRGQEARLRCSPMKGHSHVYWYRQLPEEGLKFMVYLQKENIIDESGMPKERFSAEFPKEGPSILRIQQVVRGDSAAYFCASSTTGTGGYNSPLHFGNGTRLTVT.

The genes are TRBV5-1 and TRBJ2-3, with D perhaps matching TRBD1 (7 bases). The ends were cut back, 4 bases at V and 2 bases at J, with 17 bases in the middle. Per germline, CDR1 SGHRS and CDR2 YFSETQ. The CDR3 runs to 16 residues. The CDR3 is CASSRTGEVYTDTQYF. The CDR3 nucleotides are TGCGCCAGCAGCAGAACAGGGGAGGTCTACACAGATACGCAGTATTTT.

This chain joins TRBV5-6 and TRBJ2-5; 11 nucleotides align to TRBD2. The CDR3 has 18 residues. V was clipped by 1 base and J by 1 base; unmatched bases: 9. The germline V gene has CDR1 SGHDT and CDR2 YYEEEE. CDR3: CASSLSLAGGPIQETQYF. The CDR3 coding sequence is TGTGCCAGCAGCTTGAGTCTAGCGGGGGGACCCATCCAAGAGACCCAGTACTTC. Drawing the rest from reference TRBV5-6 and TRBJ2-5, the complete variable domain is DAGVTQSPTHLIKTRGQQVTLRCSPKSGHDTVSWYQQALGQGPQFIFQYYEEEERQRGNFPDRFSGHQFPNYSSELNVNALLLGDSALYLCASSLSLAGGPIQETQYFGPGTRLLVL.

This clone showed up just a few times. This sample also contains other DNA sequences that code for the same CDR3. The CDR3 DNA reads as TGCGCCAGCAGCCAAGGGCCTAGCGGGGGGTCGGGCCAAGAGACCCAGTACTTC. This gives the protein CASSQGPSGGSGQETQYF. The chain has TRBV4-1 and TRBJ2-5, with 11 positions matching TRBD2. Per the germline V gene, CDR1 is MGHRA and CDR2 is YSYEKL. Germline trimming cut 1 base from V and 1 base from J; bases unmatched to any gene: 8. This CDR3 contains 18 residues.

The chain is built from TRBV2 and TRBJ1-2; the match to TRBD1 covers 8 bases. In germline, CDR1 is SNHLY, CDR2 FYNNEI. V dropped 5 bases and J dropped 2; count of bases not matched to a gene: 1. The CDR3 has 13 residues. CDR3 amino acids: CASSRTGNYGYTF. The CDR3 coding sequence is TGTGCCAGCAGTAGGACAGGGAACTATGGCTACACCTTC.

For the CDR3, the DNA is TGTGCCAGTAGTACAACGGGAGGGGTCTATGGCTACACCTTC. The encoded protein is CASSTTGGVYGYTF. J is TRBJ1-2 and V is TRBV19; maybe TRBD1 (5 bases). V lost 4 bases, J lost 4 bases, and 13 bases lay in between. CDR3 length equals 14 residues. CDR1 LNHDA and CDR2 SQIVND come from the germline V gene (reference sequence).

This clone appeared a single time. The rearrangement joins TRBV7-9 to TRBJ2-1, with TRBD2 matching over 9 bases. The CDR3 is 14 amino acids. Germline V lookup: CDR1 SEHNR, CDR2 FQNEAQ (reference sequence). The junction had 11 bases not matched to a gene; V was cut back by 8 bases and J by 9 bases. CDR3 nucleotide sequence: TGTGCCAGCCACGAAGCGGGGGGAGTGGGTGAGCAGTTCTTC. This translates into CASHEAGGVGEQFF. Supplemented by reference TRBV7-9 and TRBJ2-1, the full variable domain reads DTGVSQNPRHKITKRGQNVTFRCDPISEHNRLYWYRQTLGQGPEFLTYFQNEAQLEKSRLLSDRFSAERPKGSFSTLEIQRTEQGDSAMYLCASHEAGGVGEQFFGPGTRLTVL.

This sequence joins TRBV27 and TRBJ2-7, with TRBD1 identical over 7 bases. This CDR3 is built from 14 residues. Trimming removed 2 bases from V and 3 bases from J; junction bases left unmatched: 4. The germline gives CDR1 MNHEY, CDR2 SMNVEV (reference sequence). The CDR3 protein is CASSLDRVGYEQYF. In nucleotides, the CDR3 is TGTGCCAGCAGTTTAGACAGGGTTGGCTACGAGCAGTACTTC.

The rearrangement links TRBV7-2 to TRBJ1-1, with TRBD1 as a possible D gene (6 bases). The CDR3 runs to 13 residues. Trimming cost V 5 bases and J 8 bases, with 15 bases left between them. The germline V gene has CDR1 SGHTA and CDR2 FQGNSA. CDR3 nucleotide sequence: TGTGCCAGCAGCAAATGGGGGGGCCTCGAAGCTTTCTTT. It encodes CASSKWGGLEAFF. The full variable domain, rest sourced from reference TRBV7-2 and TRBJ1-1, is GAGVSQSPSNKVTEKGKDVELRCDPISGHTALYWYRQSLGQGLEFLIYFQGNSAPDKSGLPSDRFSAERTGGSVSTLTIQRTQQEDSAVYLCASSKWGGLEAFFGQGTRLTVV.